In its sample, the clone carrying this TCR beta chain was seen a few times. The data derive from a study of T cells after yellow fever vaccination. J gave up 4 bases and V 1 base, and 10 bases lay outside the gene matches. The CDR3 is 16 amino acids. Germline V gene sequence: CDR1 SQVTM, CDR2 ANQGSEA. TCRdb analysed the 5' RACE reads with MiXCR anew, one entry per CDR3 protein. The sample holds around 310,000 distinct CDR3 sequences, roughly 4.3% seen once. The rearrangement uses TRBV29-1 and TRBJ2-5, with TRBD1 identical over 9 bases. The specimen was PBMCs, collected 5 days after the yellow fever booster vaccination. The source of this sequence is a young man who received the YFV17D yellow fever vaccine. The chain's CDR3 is CSVEGIRDRVGETQYF. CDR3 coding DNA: TGCAGCGTTGAAGGGATCCGGGACAGGGTAGGAGAGACCCAGTACTTC. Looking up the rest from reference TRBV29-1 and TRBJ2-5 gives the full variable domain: SAVISQKPSRDICQRGTSLTIQCQVDSQVTMMFWYRQQPGQSLTLIATANQGSEATYESGFVIDKFPISRPNLTFSTLTVSNMSPEDSSIYLCSVEGIRDRVGETQYFGPGTRLLVL.